This T cell receptor beta chain was documented in a study of T cells in Graves' hyperthyroidism and ophthalmopathy. In the study overall: The blood sample was taken at first diagnosis, before treatment began.

This clonotype was seen many times. The antigen is unknown. The cohort's ophthalmopathy patients, a group with duration under 3 months, had a Clinical Activity Score of at least 3 and a NOSPECS grade of at least 4. Overall study findings and caveats: Most clonotypes expanded in thyroid above 0.001 were likewise present in blood. Ophthalmopathy stood apart from stable hyperthyroidism in a 13 V-J model.

Amplification of TCR beta CDR3 regions was performed using RNA transcripts as template. The HTBI primer set served for first-round RT-PCR of the TCR CDR3. TCRdb re-called the multiplex PCR reads through MiXCR, storing one row per CDR3 protein. Of some 350,000 distinct CDR3 sequences in the sample, around 15% were seen once. V lost 5 bases and J 0 bases, leaving 14 bases between the germline ends. The CDR3 extends over 17 amino acids. Germline V lookup: CDR1 MNHEY, CDR2 SMNVEV (reference sequence). The chain has TRBV27 and TRBJ1-6; D uncertain. The clonotype originates from a woman in her thirties or forties with Graves' ophthalmopathy. Sequenced sample: blood. This chain's CDR3 is CASSQMGASSYNSPLHF. In DNA, the CDR3 is TGTGCCAGCAGTCAGATGGGCGCTAGCTCCTATAATTCACCCCTCCACTTT.